This TCR beta chain originates from a study of blood T cell repertoires in COVID-19. Original data processing: Quantification of nucleated cells was approximated via reference gene primer amplification. Using immunoSEQ multiplex PCR, the repertoire was profiled, and TCRdb retains in-frame clones only, with some absent. The V and J calls and clone size come from that table; D and trimming were worked out from the DNA. This sample carries some 200,000 clones, around 86% of them seen once, and the ten largest clones take about 2.6%. The J segment lost 2 bases and the V segment lost 8 bases, leaving 16 bases of the junction unmatched. Germline V gives CDR1 SNHLY, CDR2 FYNNEI. The CDR3 extends over 17 amino acids.

The TCR comes from a man aged 40-50 years with active or convalescent COVID-19. The rearrangement joins TRBV2 to TRBJ2-3; TRBD1 agrees at 7 bases. Sequenced input: peripheral blood. The DNA of the CDR3 is TGTGCCAGCGCAGATTCAGGGGGTTGGTGGGTCACAGATACGCAGTATTTT. It translates to CASADSGGWWVTDTQYF.